This entry describes one T cell receptor (beta chain). The data stem from a study of regulatory T cells in long-lasting Graves disease. Described time point: newly diagnosed GD, antithyroid drugs for less than 3 months. With RNA extracted from PBMCs as input, the TCR library was made. Patients were from an endocrinology department in Xi'an, China. Each patient gave roughly 9.2 milliliters of EDTA-anticoagulated peripheral blood. Building the TCR beta libraries relied on iRepertoire HTBI primers, and CDR3 regions underwent Arm-PCR. MiXCR, run by TCRdb on the multiplex PCR reads, gives a single entry per CDR3 protein. This sample carries fewer than 650,000 distinct CDR3 sequences, about 16% of them seen once, and the ten largest clones take around 13%. Germline V gene lookup returns CDR1 LNHNV and CDR2 YYDKDF (reference sequence). The length of the CDR3 is 16 residues. With 1 base removed from V and 5 bases from J, the gap between germline ends came to 17 bases.

This sample was also put to use in a study of T cells in Graves' hyperthyroidism and ophthalmopathy. As reported in that work: Hyperthyroidism of Graves' type that showed no ophthalmopathy progression within 18 months was stable.

This clonotype was sampled from a man younger than 35 with Graves disease. V and J are TRBV15 and TRBJ2-5; perhaps D is TRBD1 or TRBD2 (5 bases each). The sequenced sample was peripheral blood mononuclear cells (PBMCs), obtained at new diagnosis, from a patient treated with antithyroid drugs. Here the CDR3 DNA reads TGTGCCACCAGCAGAGGAGGTCAGTCGGGGCTGGAGACCCAGTACTTC. Protein: CATSRGGQSGLETQYF.